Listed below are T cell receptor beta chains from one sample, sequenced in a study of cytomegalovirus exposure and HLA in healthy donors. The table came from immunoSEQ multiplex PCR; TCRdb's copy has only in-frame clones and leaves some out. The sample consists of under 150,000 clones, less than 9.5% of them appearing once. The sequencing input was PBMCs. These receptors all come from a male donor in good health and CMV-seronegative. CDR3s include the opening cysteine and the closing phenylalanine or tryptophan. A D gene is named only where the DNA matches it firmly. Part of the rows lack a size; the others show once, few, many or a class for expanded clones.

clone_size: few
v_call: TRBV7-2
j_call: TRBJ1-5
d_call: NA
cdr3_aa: CASSLAWIGEKSQPQHF
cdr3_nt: TGTGCCAGCAGCTTAGCCTGGATTGGGGAGAAGAGTCAGCCCCAGCATTTT

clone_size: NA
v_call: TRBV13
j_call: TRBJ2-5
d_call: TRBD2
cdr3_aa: CASSLEGSGVPQYF
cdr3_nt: TGTGCCAGCAGCTTAGAGGGTAGCGGGGTCCCCCAGTACTTC

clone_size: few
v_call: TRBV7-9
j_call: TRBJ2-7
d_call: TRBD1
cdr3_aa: CASSGGQGAAYEQYF
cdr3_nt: TGTGCCAGCAGCGGGGGACAGGGGGCGGCTTACGAGCAGTACTTC

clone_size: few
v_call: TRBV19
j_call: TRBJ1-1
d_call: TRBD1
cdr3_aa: CASRRGDRGARTEAFF
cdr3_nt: TGTGCCAGTAGGAGGGGGGACAGGGGTGCGAGAACTGAAGCTTTCTTT

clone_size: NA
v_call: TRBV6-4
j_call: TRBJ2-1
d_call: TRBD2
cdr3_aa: CASSDSDGGVNEQFF
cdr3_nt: TGTGCCAGCAGTGACTCTGACGGGGGGGTTAATGAGCAGTTCTTC

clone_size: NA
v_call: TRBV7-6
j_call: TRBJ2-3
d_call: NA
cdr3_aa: CASSYYTSGDTQYF
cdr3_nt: TGTGCCAGCAGCTATTATACCTCCGGAGATACGCAGTATTTT

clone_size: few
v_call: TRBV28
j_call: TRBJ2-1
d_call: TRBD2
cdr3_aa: CASRPSGESYNEQFF
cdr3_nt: TGTGCCAGCAGGCCTAGCGGGGAATCCTACAATGAGCAGTTCTTC

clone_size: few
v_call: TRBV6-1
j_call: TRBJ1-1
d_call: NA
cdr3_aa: CASSAQDSASRDTEAFF
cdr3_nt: TGTGCCAGCAGTGCCCAGGACAGCGCCTCCAGGGACACTGAAGCTTTCTTT

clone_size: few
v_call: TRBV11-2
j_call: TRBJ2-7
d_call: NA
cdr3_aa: CASSFLRQDRYEQYF
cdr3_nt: TGTGCCAGCAGCTTCCTAAGACAGGACCGCTACGAGCAGTACTTC

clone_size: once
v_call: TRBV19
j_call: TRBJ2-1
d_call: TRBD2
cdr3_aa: CASSIVGAGGQGEQFF
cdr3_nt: TGTGCCAGTAGTATAGTGGGAGCGGGGGGCCAGGGTGAGCAGTTCTTC

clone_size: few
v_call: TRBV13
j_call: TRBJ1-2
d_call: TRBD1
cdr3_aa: CASSLAAGGSYGYTF
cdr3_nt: TGTGCCAGCAGCTTAGCGGCAGGGGGCAGCTATGGCTACACCTTC

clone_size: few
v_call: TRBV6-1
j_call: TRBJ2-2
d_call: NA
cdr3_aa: CASSTTGLYTGELFF
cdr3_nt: TGTGCCAGCAGTACAACGGGACTCTACACCGGGGAGCTGTTTTTT

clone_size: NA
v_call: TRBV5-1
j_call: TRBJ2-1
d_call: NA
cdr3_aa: CASSSRPFRDSIYNEQFF
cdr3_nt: TGCGCCAGCAGCTCGCGGCCATTCCGGGACTCTATCTACAATGAGCAGTTCTTC